Presented here are 30 T cell receptor beta chains from one specimen sequenced in a study of blood T cells in healthy people across ages. Using a J-beta primer mix together with a sample-barcoded 5' primer, a second PCR was run for about 6 to 12 cycles. TCRdb passed the 5' RACE reads through MiXCR, listing each CDR3 protein once. The sample lists about 680,000 distinct CDR3 sequences, 45% to 50% occurring once. Specimen: blood. Source of these receptors: a woman in her fifties or sixties in good health.

This clonotype was counted between two and nine times. The chain couples TRBV10-3 to TRBJ2-3; D possibly matches TRBD1 or TRBD2 (5 bases each). V gave up 6 bases and J gave up 2 bases, with 15 bases separating them. CDR1 is ENHRY and CDR2 is SYGVKD in the germline V gene. The CDR3 spans 15 residues. The CDR3 spells CAIRGTNRDTDTQYF. For the CDR3, the DNA is TGTGCCATCAGGGGGACGAATCGGGACACAGATACGCAGTATTTT.

CDR3 amino acids: CAMAAGNPDTQYF. Written as DNA, the CDR3 is TGTGCCATGGCCGCAGGCAATCCAGATACGCAGTATTTT. This sequence joins TRBV10-3 and TRBJ2-3; D unresolved. The CDR3 sequence is 13 residues long. Germline lookup yields CDR1 ENHRY and CDR2 SYGVKD. V was trimmed by 9 bases and J by 4 bases, leaving 14 bases between them.

The CDR3 here is CASSYRDRYYEQYF. CDR3 nucleotide sequence: TGCGCCAGCAGCTACCGGGACAGATACTACGAGCAGTACTTC. V and J are TRBV5-1 and TRBJ2-7, with TRBD1 matching over 7 bases. Germline V gene data show CDR1 as SGHRS and CDR2 as YFSETQ. The CDR3 contains 14 residues. J gave up 3 bases and V 3 bases, and 6 bases lay outside the gene matches.

The genes are TRBV3-1 and TRBJ2-6; D gene ambiguous. This CDR3 comprises 14 residues. Germline V gene sequence: CDR1 LGHDT, CDR2 YNNKEL (reference sequence). The V and J ends lost 1 base and 4 bases respectively, with 5 bases between them. DNA of the CDR3: TGTGCCAGCAGCCAAGCGGCAGGGGCCAACGTCCTGACTTTC. Protein: CASSQAAGANVLTF.

The J gene is TRBJ2-1, the V gene TRBV18; TRBD2 might be the D (5 bases). Trimming pared 2 bases from V and 4 bases from J, leaving 15 bases between. There are 16 residues in the CDR3. The germline CDR1 and CDR2 sequences are KGHSH and LQKENI. The CDR3 nucleotides are TGTGCCAGCTCACCATCTAGCCCTGGGTTTTACAATGAGCAGTTCTTC. Its protein is CASSPSSPGFYNEQFF.

This clonotype was counted only a few times. J is TRBJ2-5 and V is TRBV13, with 13 bases aligning to TRBD2. Germline V gene lookup returns CDR1 PRHDT and CDR2 FYEKMQ (reference sequence). The V and J ends lost 5 bases and 5 bases, in that order; junction bases with no gene match: 8. There are 16 residues in the CDR3. This CDR3 reads CASSPGTSGITETQYF. The CDR3 DNA reads TGTGCCAGCAGCCCCGGGACTAGCGGGATTACGGAGACCCAGTACTTC.

The rearrangement joins TRBV20-1 to TRBJ2-1; 11 bases are shared with TRBD2. The end of the DNA fits TRBJ2-7 better, so the J call may be wrong. The germline V gene encodes CDR1 DFQATT and CDR2 SNEGSKA (reference sequence). The CDR3 is 16 amino acids. The CDR3 reads CSARVGHSGRDNEQYF. The DNA for the CDR3 is TGCAGTGCTAGAGTCGGACATAGCGGGAGGGACAATGAGCAGTACTTC.

The chain has TRBV5-1 and TRBJ1-5; D not certain. The CDR3 runs to 13 residues. Germline V gene lookup returns CDR1 SGHRS and CDR2 YFSETQ. Deletions cut 2 bases from V and 8 bases from J, with 11 bases between. CDR3 in amino acids: CASSLSGSEPQHF. The CDR3, as DNA: TGCGCCAGCAGCTTATCAGGTTCGGAGCCCCAGCATTTT.

This clonotype occurred a few times. The V and J genes are TRBV11-2 and TRBJ2-5; D gene ambiguous. The germline V gene has CDR1 SGHAT and CDR2 FQNNGV. The V and J ends lost 0 bases and 4 bases respectively, with 9 bases between them. The CDR3 spans 14 residues. Written as DNA, the CDR3 is TGTGCCAGCAGCTTAGAGCATGTCAGAGAGACCCAGTACTTC. This encodes CASSLEHVRETQYF.

The CDR3, as DNA: TGTGCCAGCACAATCACCTCCTACGAGCAGTACTTC. Translating it yields CASTITSYEQYF. This chain links TRBV28 with TRBJ2-7; D is unresolved. This CDR3 contains 12 residues. Germline V gene data show CDR1 as MDHEN and CDR2 as SYDVKM. Trimming pared 7 bases from V and 0 bases from J, leaving 7 bases between.

The chain recombines TRBV20-1 with TRBJ2-1; TRBD2 is a possible D gene (5 bases). This CDR3 contains 16 residues. Trimming left V 1 base short and J 7 bases short, with 20 bases between. Germline V gene sequence: CDR1 DFQATT, CDR2 SNEGSKA (reference sequence). CDR3 loop: CSARALIRASTNEQFF. The DNA for the CDR3 is TGCAGTGCTAGAGCGCTCATTCGGGCTAGCACGAATGAGCAGTTCTTC.

As concerns this clonotype: One junction end does not reproduce the germline sequence, and a read error may be involved. The rearrangement uses TRBV29-1 and TRBJ2-1; D is undetermined. CDR1 is SQVTM, CDR2 ANQGSEA, per germline. The CDR3 extends over 13 amino acids. CDR3 sequence: CSAVWGGYNEQFF. CDR3 nucleotides: TGCAGCGCTGTTTGGGGTGGATACAACGAGCAGTTCTTC.

V usage is TRBV29-1 and J usage is TRBJ1-1; D is unclear. CDR1 is SQVTM and CDR2 is ANQGSEA in the germline V gene. V was pared by 6 bases and J by 1 base, with 12 bases between. This CDR3 spans 13 amino acids. Here the CDR3 reads CSVRRSPNTEAFF. The CDR3 DNA reads as TGCAGCGTCCGCAGGAGTCCGAACACTGAAGCTTTCTTT.

The CDR3 nucleotides are TGTGCCAGCAGTTTGCTGACAGGGGTGGCAGATACGCAGTATTTT. It is translated as CASSLLTGVADTQYF. This rearrangement joins TRBV12-3 or TRBV12-4 to TRBJ2-3; TRBD1 matches 8 bases. V trimming: 3 bases; J trimming: 4 bases; junction bases outside the gene matches: 6. This CDR3 is 15 amino acids long.

The chain carries TRBV6-2 or TRBV6-3 and TRBJ2-1; D gene ambiguous. The CDR3 length is 17 residues. The germline V gene has CDR1 MNHEY and CDR2 SVGEGT. Trimming cost V 3 bases and J 5 bases, with 20 bases left between them. The CDR3 loop reads CASSYTPQARYNNEQFF. In DNA form, the CDR3 reads TGTGCCAGCAGTTATACGCCTCAGGCTAGATATAACAATGAGCAGTTCTTC.

This chain uses TRBV20-1 with TRBJ2-1; tentative D call: TRBD2 (6 bases). TRBJ2-7 explains the end of the DNA better; the J call may be wrong. Germline CDR1 reads DFQATT; CDR2 reads SNEGSKA (reference sequence). This CDR3 spans 15 amino acids. CDR3 sequence: CSARARGLSYNEQYF. The CDR3 nucleotides read TGCAGTGCTAGAGCCCGGGGACTGTCCTACAATGAGCAGTACTTC.

The V call is TRBV7-2, the J call TRBJ2-1; the D gene is possibly TRBD2 (5 bases). V shed 3 bases and J shed 4 bases, with 13 bases lying between them. The CDR3 is 15 residues long. In germline, CDR1 is SGHTA, CDR2 FQGNSA. CDR3 region: CASSFDSGFYNEQFF. In DNA form, the CDR3 reads TGTGCCAGCAGCTTTGATTCGGGATTTTACAATGAGCAGTTCTTC.

The V and J genes are TRBV9 and TRBJ2-2; 7 positions agree with TRBD1. The V gene's germline CDR1 is SGDLS and CDR2 YYNGEE. CDR3 length: 15 residues. V lost 4 bases to trimming and J lost 1 base; unmatched junction nucleotides: 4. The CDR3 nucleotides read TGTGCCAGCAGCTCCCGACAGGGGAACACCGGGGAGCTGTTTTTT. Amino acids: CASSSRQGNTGELFF.

This chain links TRBV29-1 with TRBJ1-3, with D hard to call. CDR1 and CDR2 from the germline V gene are SQVTM and ANQGSEA. This CDR3 region has 14 residues. The ends were cut back, 4 bases at V and 1 base at J, with 11 bases in the middle. The CDR3 loop is CSVAGRASGNTIYF. The CDR3 DNA is TGCAGCGTTGCCGGGCGGGCTTCTGGAAACACCATATATTTT.

The chain combines TRBV11-1 with TRBJ1-1; 7 bases map to TRBD1. The J segment lost 4 bases and the V segment lost 5 bases, leaving 7 bases of the junction unmatched. CDR3 size: 14 residues. Germline V lookup: CDR1 SGHAT, CDR2 FQDESV (reference sequence). CDR3 sequence: CASSQTGMATEAFF. The CDR3 DNA sequence: TGTGCCAGCAGCCAGACAGGGATGGCCACTGAAGCTTTCTTT.

Concerning this clonotype: An end of the junction differs from the germline gene, which may be a read error. The chain is built from TRBV7-2 and TRBJ1-5, with D maybe TRBD1 (6 bases). CDR3 length equals 16 residues. In germline, CDR1 is SGHTA, CDR2 FQGNSA. The CDR3 region is CAGSLATGAPPQPQHF. The CDR3, as DNA: TGTGCCGGCAGCTTAGCTACGGGGGCGCCTCCCCAGCCCCAGCATTTT.

The genes are TRBV15 and TRBJ2-7; D might be TRBD2 (6 bases). The V gene's germline CDR1 is LNHNV and CDR2 YYDKDF (reference sequence). The germline V and J ends were trimmed by 0 bases and 5 bases, with 20 bases remaining between them. The CDR3 extends over 17 amino acids. In nucleotides, the CDR3 is TGTGCCACCAGCAGAGATACAGTCCCCGGGGGAGAAGACGAGCAGTACTTC. Residues: CATSRDTVPGGEDEQYF.

This rearrangement joins TRBV6-1 to TRBJ2-5, with D unresolved. The CDR3 contains 15 residues. V dropped 3 bases and J dropped 5 bases, with 16 bases sitting between them. Germline CDR1 reads MNHNS; CDR2 reads SASEGT. CDR3 bases: TGTGCCAGCAGTGAGCCCCCCGACACAGCGGAGACCCAGTACTTC. This sequence encodes CASSEPPDTAETQYF.

This clonotype was observed a handful of times. This chain joins TRBV7-2 and TRBJ2-6; D ambiguous. V lost 1 base, J lost 0 bases, and 10 bases lay in between. Germline-derived CDR1 and CDR2 are SGHTA and FQGNSA. The CDR3 is 17 residues long. The DNA of the CDR3 is TGTGCCAGCAGCTTAGTCGCGCGTCGCTCTGGGGCCAACGTCCTGACTTTC. This translates into CASSLVARRSGANVLTF.

The rearrangement joins TRBV3-1 to TRBJ2-7, with TRBD1 matching 10 bases. The J segment lost 5 bases and the V segment lost 5 bases, leaving 6 bases of the junction unmatched. Looked up from germline, CDR1 is LGHDT and CDR2 is YNNKEL (reference sequence). The length of the CDR3 is 14 residues. The CDR3 region is CASSVRDRGHEQYF. DNA of the CDR3: TGTGCCAGCAGCGTCCGGGACAGGGGACACGAGCAGTACTTC.

This clonotype appeared a single time. The J gene is TRBJ2-1, the V gene TRBV27; D possibly corresponds to TRBD2 (6 bases). With the DNA end fitting TRBJ2-7 better, the J assignment may be wrong. This CDR3 has 16 amino acids. Germline CDR1 is MNHEY and CDR2 is SMNVEV (reference sequence). Here the CDR3 reads CASKPGAGRSYNEQYF. The CDR3 region has the DNA TGTGCCAGCAAGCCCGGGGCGGGACGCTCCTACAATGAGCAGTACTTC.

There are a few counts of this clonotype. The chain joins TRBV3-1 to TRBJ2-7, with 9 bases matching TRBD2. Trimming took 4 bases from V and 0 from J; bases not matched to a gene: 10. Germline V gene sequence: CDR1 LGHDT, CDR2 YNNKEL (reference sequence). This CDR3 has 17 amino acids. In DNA, the CDR3 is TGTGCCAGCAGCCCGGGGAGGACTAGCGCGAGCTCCTACGAGCAGTACTTC. This codes for CASSPGRTSASSYEQYF.

V gene TRBV7-2 combines with J gene TRBJ2-5, with 7 positions matching TRBD2. V gave up 5 bases and J gave up 2 bases; unmatched junction bases: 11. This CDR3 is 16 amino acids long. The V gene's germline CDR1 is SGHTA and CDR2 FQGNSA. CDR3 DNA: TGTGCCAGCAGCCCCCGGGGTAGCGGGTTACAAGAGACCCAGTACTTC. It is translated as CASSPRGSGLQETQYF.

The sample holds one count of this clonotype. CDR3 nucleotide sequence: TGTGCCAGCAGCACCGACGGGGGCAAGAATGAAAAACTGTTTTTT. It codes for CASSTDGGKNEKLFF. The rearrangement links TRBV11-2 to TRBJ1-4, with D perhaps TRBD1 (6 bases). Germline CDR1 SGHAT, CDR2 FQNNGV. V lost 5 bases to trimming and J lost 5 bases, with 15 bases between them. There are 15 residues in the CDR3.

As for this clonotype: A much more abundant neighbour one base away suggests this may be a read error. The CDR3 DNA reads TGCAGTGCTTGGGGGGACTTGACCAACATTCAGTACTTC. It translates to CSAWGDLTNIQYF. The chain combines TRBV20-1 with TRBJ2-4, with a weak D call TRBD2 (6 bases). In germline, CDR1 is DFQATT, CDR2 SNEGSKA (reference sequence). V dropped 5 bases and J dropped 7 bases, with 15 bases sitting between them. CDR3 size: 13 residues.